The 13 T cell receptor beta chains below come from one sample, sequenced in a study of a mutant IDH1 vaccine in newly diagnosed glioma. Produced via immunoSEQ multiplex PCR; TCRdb's table is partial and in-frame only. The data hold tens of thousands of clones, with 85% observed a single time. Time point noted: week 23, last vaccination. Every vaccination contained 300 ug of the mutant IDH1 20-mer peptide and was paired with topical imiquimod. These receptors have no identified antigens. The specimen was PBMCs, collected from a glioma patient whose treatment included an IDH1 peptide vaccine. These receptors were collected from a man younger than 45 with glioma.

The chain couples TRBV4-1 to TRBJ1-1; the match to TRBD1 covers 9 bases. This CDR3 is 17 amino acids long. The junction had 8 bases not matched to a gene; V was cut back by 2 bases and J by 1 base. Germline V gives CDR1 MGHRA, CDR2 YSYEKL. CDR3 in DNA: TGCGCCAGCAGCCAACTACAGGGGGCGCGGAGGAACACTGAAGCTTTCTTT. Its translation: CASSQLQGARRNTEAFF.

The rearrangement joins TRBV5-1 to TRBJ2-4, with D tentatively TRBD1 (5 bases). The CDR3 spans 16 residues. Germline-derived CDR1 and CDR2 are SGHRS and YFSETQ. The V gene lost 0 bases and the J gene lost 0 bases, with 10 bases spanning the gap. This CDR3 reads CASSLGQPLAKNIQYF. The CDR3 nucleotides read TGCGCCAGCAGCTTGGGACAGCCGCTAGCCAAAAACATTCAGTACTTC.

The V gene is TRBV18, the J gene TRBJ1-5, with D tentatively TRBD1 (6 bases). In germline, CDR1 is KGHSH, CDR2 LQKENI. This CDR3 is built from 17 residues. Between the trimmed V and J ends, which lost 1 base and 0 bases, there was a span of 13 bases. The CDR3 DNA reads TGTGCCAGCTCACCACTTGCGGACAGAAATAGCAATCAGCCCCAGCATTTT. Translation gives CASSPLADRNSNQPQHF.

The chain joins TRBV6-5 to TRBJ2-2, with D uncertain. This CDR3 contains 14 residues. The germline gives CDR1 MNHEY, CDR2 SVGAGI. Trimming shortened V by 2 bases and J by 7 bases, and 11 bases separated the two germline ends. CDR3 nucleotides: TGTGCCAGCAGTTACCAAAGACCGTACGGGGAGCTGTTTTTT. Translation: CASSYQRPYGELFF.

The V call is TRBV28, the J call TRBJ2-1; 9 bases are a match to TRBD1. Losses at the gene ends were 6 bases for V and 9 bases for J; bases not matched to a gene: 12. The V gene's germline CDR1 is MDHEN and CDR2 SYDVKM. This CDR3 is 15 amino acids long. The chain's CDR3 is CASRPNRGQFGEQFF. Here the CDR3 DNA reads TGTGCCAGCAGACCGAACAGGGGGCAGTTTGGTGAGCAGTTCTTC.

This chain connects TRBV6-1 to TRBJ2-7; D gene unclear. V was pared by 6 bases and J by 4 bases, with 13 bases between. The CDR3 loop spans 13 amino acids. Per germline, CDR1 MNHNS and CDR2 SASEGT. The CDR3: CASSQILAYEQYF. Here the CDR3 DNA reads TGTGCCAGCAGCCAAATACTTGCATACGAGCAGTACTTC.

This chain links TRBV4-2 with TRBJ2-2; 15 bases line up with TRBD2. CDR1 and CDR2 from the germline V gene are LGHNA and YNFKEQ. CDR3 size: 18 residues. The V segment lost 6 bases and the J segment 5 bases; nucleotides outside the gene matches: 10. CDR3 region: CASSRPGLAGGRTGELFF. The DNA for the CDR3 is TGTGCCAGCAGTCGTCCGGGACTAGCGGGGGGTAGGACCGGGGAGCTGTTTTTT.

V is TRBV7-9 and J is TRBJ2-1; the match to TRBD2 covers 7 bases. Germline lookup yields CDR1 SEHNR and CDR2 FQNEAQ (reference sequence). The CDR3 runs to 13 residues. J lost 2 bases, V lost 8 bases, and 3 bases had no gene match. The CDR3 here is CASAAGAYNEQFF. In DNA, the CDR3 is TGTGCCAGCGCGGCGGGGGCCTACAATGAGCAGTTCTTC.

This chain joins TRBV19 and TRBJ2-1; 8 positions match TRBD1. Germline V gene data show CDR1 as LNHDA and CDR2 as SQIVND (reference sequence). The CDR3 extends over 17 amino acids. V lost 2 bases to trimming and J lost 0 bases; unmatched junction nucleotides: 6. The CDR3 nucleotides read TGTGCCAGTAGTATACCCCCGGACAGGGTCTCCTACAATGAGCAGTTCTTC. Its translation is CASSIPPDRVSYNEQFF.

CDR3 coding DNA: TGTGCCAGCAGCCCGGGACAGGGGATTCAGCCCCAGCATTTT. As protein: CASSPGQGIQPQHF. The chain has TRBV5-6 and TRBJ1-5, with 10 bases fitting TRBD1. V lost 4 bases, J lost 6 bases, and 4 bases stayed unmatched. The CDR3 contains 14 residues. The germline CDR1 and CDR2 sequences are SGHDT and YYEEEE.

The rearrangement links TRBV21-1 to TRBJ2-7. TRBV21-1 is a documented pseudogene. The CDR3 extends over 15 amino acids. CDR3 nucleotides: TGTGCCAGCAGCAAAAAGGGAAGGAGATCCTACGAGCAGTACTTC. Translation: CASSKKGRRSYEQYF.

This clone came up once. The chain uses TRBV18 and TRBJ2-6; D is perhaps TRBD1 or TRBD2 (5 bases each). V lost 6 bases and J lost 1, with 16 bases in between. Germline lookup yields CDR1 KGHSH and CDR2 LQKENI. The CDR3 length is 17 residues. The CDR3 sequence is CASSYLGPLSGANVLTF. In DNA, the CDR3 is TGTGCCAGCTCGTATCTGGGACCGCTATCTGGGGCCAACGTCCTGACTTTC.

The chain employs TRBV27 and TRBJ2-3; D is unclear. Trimming took off 5 bases at V and 7 bases at J, with 7 bases between the two ends. Germline values: CDR1 MNHEY, CDR2 SMNVEV (reference sequence). The CDR3 is 11 residues long. CDR3 residues: CASSDWNTQYF. Written as DNA, the CDR3 is TGTGCCAGCAGTGACTGGAATACGCAGTATTTT.